The clone carrying this TCR beta chain was detected only a few times. Its antigen is not known. 60 Vbeta and 13 Jbeta primers were used in PCR. The method was immunoSEQ multiplex PCR; TCRdb's version includes in-frame clones alone and lacks a portion of them. The data show about 160,000 clones, less than 90% seen once. The length of the CDR3 is 16 residues. Trimming left V 5 bases short and J 5 bases short, with 21 bases between. The V gene's germline CDR1 is SGHVS and CDR2 FNYEAQ. This entry belongs to a study of cytomegalovirus exposure and HLA in healthy donors. Study-level findings and limits: Among the sequence variants, a highly shared cluster was likely an artifact of sequencing.

The material sequenced was PBMCs. This clonotype originated in a man aged 25 to 40 in good health and CMV-seronegative. The V call is TRBV7-6, the J call TRBJ2-5, with a weak D call TRBD1 (5 bases). The CDR3 DNA follows: TGTGCCAGCAGCGGCATAGACAGCCCGATACGGGAGACCCAGTACTTC. This gives the protein CASSGIDSPIRETQYF.